The 31 T cell receptor beta chains reported below all come from one sample, sequenced in a study of human T cells and chemical hapten exposure. TCRdb ran MiXCR on the RACE reads and lists one entry per CDR3 protein. Of about 380,000 distinct CDR3 sequences listed, roughly 4.8% were seen once; the top ten hold under 3%. Time point noted: patch test 1, 2 weeks after DPC sensitization. Treatment specified: therapeutic diphenylcyclopropenone sensitization with weekly scalp DPC. The sequenced sample was whole blood, obtained in connection with sensitization to the hapten diphenylcyclopropenone (DPC). The receptors come from a woman between 45 and 65 years old with alopecia areata. Some clones in this sample may be carry-over from other donors' samples.

The chain couples TRBV3-1 to TRBJ2-7, with TRBD1 matching over 9 bases. V shed 3 bases and J 6 bases; nucleotides not matched to a gene: 6. This CDR3 has 14 amino acids. Germline V gene data show CDR1 as LGHDT and CDR2 as YNNKEL (reference sequence). The CDR3 DNA sequence: TGTGCCAGCAGCCAGGGGACAGGGTTCGGCGAGCAGTACTTC. This gives the protein CASSQGTGFGEQYF.

This clonotype was seen repeatedly, ten times or more. The gene calls are TRBV28 and TRBJ2-2; 7 nucleotides agree with TRBD1. In germline, CDR1 is MDHEN, CDR2 SYDVKM. V was pared by 5 bases and J by 3 bases, with 6 bases of the junction left unmatched. The CDR3 is 15 residues long. Here the CDR3 DNA reads TGTGCCAGCAGTCAAGTAGACAGGGACACCGGGGAGCTGTTTTTT. This codes for CASSQVDRDTGELFF.

This clonotype was counted ten times or more. This rearrangement joins TRBV4-1 to TRBJ2-7; 7 nucleotides agree with TRBD1. The trim removed 1 base at V and 4 bases at J, leaving 4 bases unmatched. Per germline, CDR1 MGHRA and CDR2 YSYEKL. This CDR3 region has 14 residues. This CDR3 is CASSQVGQVYEQYF. The CDR3 coding sequence is TGCGCCAGCAGCCAAGTTGGACAGGTTTACGAGCAGTACTTC.

This clonotype has ten or more counts. The rearrangement uses TRBV7-2 and TRBJ2-5; 12 positions agree with TRBD2. The germline CDR1 and CDR2 sequences are SGHTA and FQGNSA. The CDR3 length is 18 residues. Unmatched junction bases numbered 10, after V lost 0 bases and J lost 5 bases. The CDR3 sequence is CASSLARTSGIRRETQYF. CDR3 nucleotides: TGTGCCAGCAGCTTAGCCAGGACTAGCGGGATCAGGAGGGAGACCCAGTACTTC.

In this sample, this clonotype turned up a few times. The chain recombines TRBV6-5 with TRBJ2-5; 8 bases map to TRBD2. CDR3 length: 16 amino acids. In germline, CDR1 is MNHEY, CDR2 SVGAGI. J was trimmed by 5 bases and V by 0 bases; bases with no gene match: 8. This CDR3 is CASSYSHYGGRETQYF. The CDR3 coding sequence is TGTGCCAGCAGTTACTCCCATTACGGCGGGAGGGAGACCCAGTACTTC.

At least ten counts were recorded for this clonotype. V gene TRBV10-3 combines with J gene TRBJ2-1; 8 bases line up with TRBD1. The CDR3 totals 16 residues. V shed 0 bases and J 6 bases; nucleotides not matched to a gene: 7. CDR1 ENHRY and CDR2 SYGVKD come from the germline V gene. CDR3: CAISESWQGALNEQFF. CDR3 bases: TGTGCCATCAGTGAGTCGTGGCAGGGGGCCCTCAATGAGCAGTTCTTC.

This clonotype was seen a handful of times. The rearrangement joins TRBV5-5 to TRBJ1-2, with D unclear. CDR1 is SGHKS and CDR2 is YYEKEE in the germline V gene (reference sequence). The CDR3 is made up of 12 amino acids. V gave up 3 bases and J gave up 8 bases, with 11 bases separating them. The CDR3 nucleotides read TGTGCCAGCAGCTCCGGGGAATGGGGCTACACCTTC. This gives the protein CASSSGEWGYTF.

This clonotype has only a few counts. The V and J genes are TRBV2 and TRBJ2-7, with 9 bases that match TRBD1. The CDR3 is 16 residues long. Germline V gene sequence: CDR1 SNHLY, CDR2 FYNNEI. V shed 5 bases and J 3 bases; nucleotides not matched to a gene: 11. CDR3 bases: TGTGCCAGCAGTCACGGCCAAGACAGGGGGGACTACGAGCAGTACTTC. Residues: CASSHGQDRGDYEQYF.

This clonotype was seen ten or more times. This chain uses TRBV29-1 with TRBJ2-5, with 10 bases identical to TRBD2. The CDR3 length is 14 residues. Losses at the gene ends were 7 bases for V and 4 bases for J; bases not matched to a gene: 9. CDR1 and CDR2 from the germline V gene are SQVTM and ANQGSEA. The CDR3 sequence: CSAQRAGGRETQYF. The DNA of the CDR3 is TGCAGCGCCCAAAGAGCGGGAGGGAGAGAGACCCAGTACTTC. Together with reference TRBV29-1 and TRBJ2-5, the CDR3 gives the full variable domain: SAVISQKPSRDICQRGTSLTIQCQVDSQVTMMFWYRQQPGQSLTLIATANQGSEATYESGFVIDKFPISRPNLTFSTLTVSNMSPEDSSIYLCSAQRAGGRETQYFGPGTRLLVL.

The V call is TRBV9, the J call TRBJ1-1; the D gene is possibly TRBD1 (6 bases). Looked up from germline, CDR1 is SGDLS and CDR2 is YYNGEE. V lost 10 bases to trimming and J lost 3 bases, with 13 bases between them. There are 12 residues in the CDR3. CDR3 nucleotides: TGTGCCTGCGGGGGGGCGGACACTGAAGCTTTCTTT. Its protein product is CACGGADTEAFF. Together with reference TRBV9 and TRBJ1-1, the CDR3 gives the full variable domain: DSGVTQTPKHLITATGQRVTLRCSPRSGDLSVYWYQQSLDQGLQFLIQYYNGEERAKGNILERFSAQQFPDLHSELNLSSLELGDSALYFCACGGADTEAFFGQGTRLTVV.

Many counts were recorded for this clonotype. The junction departs from germline at one end; a sequencing error may be responsible. The rearrangement joins TRBV5-1 to TRBJ2-7; TRBD2 is a possible D gene (6 bases). This CDR3 is built from 12 residues. Germline CDR1 and CDR2: SGHRS and YFSETQ. In nucleotides, the CDR3 is TGTGCCAGCAGTTTTGGAGGGAACGAGCAGTACTTC. Translating it yields CASSFGGNEQYF.

In its sample, this clonotype was seen many times. V is TRBV5-1 and J is TRBJ2-7; no clear D. Germline loops: CDR1 SGHRS, CDR2 YFSETQ. Trimming removed 2 bases at V and 5 bases at J, with 8 bases between. CDR3 size: 12 residues. Here the CDR3 DNA reads TGCGCCAGCAGCTTAAATTCGAACGAGCAGTACTTC. Its protein is CASSLNSNEQYF.

This clonotype came up a few times. V gene TRBV2 combines with J gene TRBJ2-7; D might be TRBD2 (5 bases). CDR1 is SNHLY, CDR2 FYNNEI, per germline. Trimming removed 5 bases from V and 6 bases from J, with 14 bases in between. The CDR3 sequence is 13 residues long. The CDR3 region is CASSPFGDAEQYF. The CDR3 nucleotides read TGTGCCAGCAGTCCTTTCGGGGATGCCGAGCAGTACTTC.

CDR3 sequence reads: CASRGAGSYEQYF. DNA of the CDR3: TGTGCCAGCAGGGGGGCAGGTTCCTACGAGCAGTACTTC. The rearrangement links TRBV25-1 to TRBJ2-7, with a tentative D call TRBD1 (6 bases). Germline assignment: CDR1 MGHDK and CDR2 SYGVNS. This CDR3 is built from 13 residues. Between the trimmed V and J ends, which lost 6 bases and 1 base, there was a span of 10 bases.

This clonotype was detected only a few times. V and J are TRBV6-5 and TRBJ1-2; D is unresolved. The CDR3 length is 12 residues. V was trimmed by 2 bases and J by 8 bases, leaving 9 bases between them. From germline, CDR1 is MNHEY and CDR2 SVGAGI. The CDR3 sequence: CASSYGAEGYTF. The CDR3 DNA reads TGTGCCAGCAGTTACGGAGCGGAGGGCTACACCTTC.

This clonotype was seen ten or more times. The V and J genes are TRBV2 and TRBJ1-1, with D unresolved. Germline lookup yields CDR1 SNHLY and CDR2 FYNNEI. Trimming took off 3 bases at V and 10 bases at J, with 9 bases between the two ends. This CDR3 contains 11 residues. CDR3 amino acids: CASSDDIAAFF. In nucleotides, the CDR3 is TGTGCCAGCAGTGACGACATTGCAGCTTTCTTT.

This clonotype was counted at least ten times. V is TRBV29-1 and J is TRBJ2-1, with 8 bases aligning to TRBD1. Trimming took 3 bases from V and 7 from J; bases not matched to a gene: 8. CDR1 is SQVTM and CDR2 is ANQGSEA in the germline V gene. This CDR3 contains 14 residues. CDR3 region: CSVDGTGSPNEQFF. CDR3 DNA: TGCAGCGTTGACGGGACAGGCTCCCCAAATGAGCAGTTCTTC.

V gene TRBV7-7 combines with J gene TRBJ2-5; 9 bases are a match to TRBD2. Germline-derived CDR1 and CDR2 are SSHAT and FNYEAQ (reference sequence). Trimming cost V 5 bases and J 2 bases; bases outside gene matches: 9. This CDR3 is 16 amino acids long. DNA for the CDR3: TGTGCCAGCAGCCCAGGGGCGGGGGGGCGACAAGAGACCCAGTACTTC. Translated, it gives CASSPGAGGRQETQYF.

The gene calls are TRBV20-1 and TRBJ2-7; 8 bases match TRBD1. The germline gives CDR1 DFQATT, CDR2 SNEGSKA (reference sequence). Trimming cost V 6 bases and J 6 bases; bases outside gene matches: 13. The CDR3 totals 14 residues. The CDR3 protein is CSAREARGLVEQYF. Here the CDR3 DNA reads TGCAGTGCCCGAGAGGCCAGGGGGCTCGTCGAGCAGTACTTC.

This clonotype was detected many times. The V gene is TRBV4-1, the J gene TRBJ1-1; D is unclear. Germline V CDR1 and CDR2: MGHRA, YSYEKL. V was clipped by 1 base and J by 1 base, with 16 bases between them. The CDR3 sequence is 17 residues long. CDR3 nucleotides: TGCGCCAGCAGCCAAGGAAGACTAGGGCGGACGAACACTGAAGCTTTCTTT. As protein: CASSQGRLGRTNTEAFF.

The genes are TRBV4-1 and TRBJ1-5, with a weak D call TRBD1 (6 bases). Trimming removed 1 base from V and 3 bases from J, with 13 bases in between. The CDR3 contains 16 residues. Germline assignment: CDR1 MGHRA and CDR2 YSYEKL. CDR3 bases: TGCGCCAGCAGCCAAGCAAAACAGGGCCTCAATCAGCCCCAGCATTTT. Translation gives CASSQAKQGLNQPQHF.

This clonotype was counted a few times. The CDR3 loop is CASSRWSAADTQYF. The CDR3 coding sequence is TGCGCCAGCAGCCGGTGGAGCGCCGCGGATACGCAGTATTTT. V usage is TRBV4-3 and J usage is TRBJ2-3; D unresolved. There are 14 residues in the CDR3. The V end lost 4 bases, the J end lost 6 bases, and 14 bases lay between the germline ends. Germline V gene sequence: CDR1 LGHNA, CDR2 YSLEER.

This clonotype has at least ten counts. As DNA, the CDR3 is TGCGCCAGCAGCCAAGGGACAGGGGGAATTGAAGCTTTCTTT. It encodes CASSQGTGGIEAFF. J is TRBJ1-1 and V is TRBV5-1; 11 bases align to TRBD1. CDR3 length equals 14 residues. Germline CDR1 is SGHRS and CDR2 is YFSETQ. V dropped 4 bases and J dropped 7; count of bases not matched to a gene: 6.

A word on this clonotype: Germline and junction disagree at one end, which may indicate a read error. This chain connects TRBV20-1 to TRBJ2-5, with D perhaps TRBD2 (5 bases). CDR3 length equals 15 residues. Germline V gene data show CDR1 as DFQATT and CDR2 as SNEGSKA (reference sequence). The CDR3 sequence: CSARDTREYQVTQYF. The CDR3 bases are TGCAGTGCTAGAGACACTAGAGAGTACCAAGTGACCCAGTACTTC.

The chain joins TRBV6-5 to TRBJ2-3; tentatively, D is TRBD2 (6 bases). CDR1 is MNHEY and CDR2 is SVGAGI in the germline V gene. Trimming left V 0 bases short and J 3 bases short, with 13 bases between. This CDR3 region has 16 residues. CDR3 amino acids: CASSYSRRGGTDTQYF. CDR3 bases: TGTGCCAGCAGTTACTCGAGAAGGGGAGGAACAGATACGCAGTATTTT.

The rearrangement links TRBV2 to TRBJ1-1; 12 bases line up with TRBD1. This CDR3 is built from 14 residues. Per germline, CDR1 SNHLY and CDR2 FYNNEI. The J segment lost 4 bases and the V segment lost 4 bases, leaving 1 base of the junction unmatched. The DNA of the CDR3 is TGTGCCAGCAGTGTGGGACAGGGGGCCACTGAAGCTTTCTTT. Translation gives CASSVGQGATEAFF.

This clonotype appeared many times. The chain is built from TRBV24-1 and TRBJ1-1; 8 bases align to TRBD1. CDR1 and CDR2 (germline): KGHDR, SFDVKD. The trim removed 9 bases at V and 4 bases at J, leaving 3 bases unmatched. The CDR3 is 12 amino acids. Written as DNA, the CDR3 is TGTGCCACCCAGGGGGCCAGCACTGAAGCTTTCTTT. This gives the protein CATQGASTEAFF.

The V call is TRBV5-6, the J call TRBJ1-1, with D perhaps TRBD1 (6 bases). The length of the CDR3 is 15 residues. Germline V lookup: CDR1 SGHDT, CDR2 YYEEEE. Trimming removed 4 bases from V and 3 bases from J, with 16 bases in between. DNA of the CDR3: TGTGCCAGCAGCCAATTTCGGGGGGCAGACACTGAAGCTTTCTTT. Amino acid sequence: CASSQFRGADTEAFF. The whole variable domain, remainder taken from reference TRBV5-6 and TRBJ1-1, is DAGVTQSPTHLIKTRGQQVTLRCSPKSGHDTVSWYQQALGQGPQFIFQYYEEEERQRGNFPDRFSGHQFPNYSSELNVNALLLGDSALYLCASSQFRGADTEAFFGQGTRLTVV.

The CDR3 DNA is TGTGCCAGCAGCGTAGGTCTAATCTCCCGTAATGAGCAGTTCTTC. This codes for CASSVGLISRNEQFF. V is TRBV9 and J is TRBJ2-1; no clear D. The length of the CDR3 is 15 residues. V was shortened by 0 bases and J by 7 bases, with 14 bases between the two germline ends. CDR1 and CDR2 from the germline V gene are SGDLS and YYNGEE.

This clonotype has ten or more counts. This rearrangement joins TRBV12-3 or TRBV12-4 to TRBJ1-6; D uncertain. V dropped 5 bases and J dropped 7 bases, with 21 bases sitting between them. CDR3 size: 17 residues. Written as DNA, the CDR3 is TGTGCCAGCAGTCGCACACGGGGAGGTGTGGGGAATTCACCCCTCCACTTT. Residues: CASSRTRGGVGNSPLHF.

This clonotype is a singleton in its sample. Sequence at one end of the junction differs from germline and may be a read error. This chain uses TRBV5-1 with TRBJ2-3; D is perhaps TRBD2 (5 bases). The CDR3 is 17 residues long. Germline V gene lookup returns CDR1 SGHRS and CDR2 YFSETQ. The CDR3 sequence: CASRLALAGSSTDTQYF. CDR3 sequence (DNA): TGCGCCAGCAGATTGGCCTTGGCGGGCTCTAGCACAGATACGCAGTATTTT.